Listed below are T cell receptor beta chains from one sample, sequenced in a study of blood T cell repertoires in COVID-19. Repertoires were generated with immunoSEQ multiplex PCR, while TCRdb's copy carries only in-frame clones and drops some. The sample carries 350,000 or so clones, 90% recorded once. The specimen was peripheral blood. The source is a man aged 18 to 29 with active or convalescent COVID-19. CDR3s include the opening cysteine and the closing phenylalanine or tryptophan. D genes are given only for firm matches. Some rows have no size entry. The others give once, few or many, or a class for an expanded clone.

V: TRBV5-6
D: TRBD1
size: -
J: TRBJ1-4
CDR3: CASSSTGDHEKLFF
DNA: TGTGCCAGCAGCTCGACAGGGGACCATGAAAAACTGTTTTTT

V: TRBV6-1
D: TRBD2
size: -
J: TRBJ2-2
CDR3: CASCGGRGRGTGELFF
DNA: TGTGCCAGCTGTGGGGGGAGGGGCCGGGGTACCGGGGAGCTGTTTTTT

V: TRBV7-3
D: -
size: -
J: TRBJ2-1
CDR3: CASSLFGSYNEQFF
DNA: TGTGCCAGCAGCTTATTCGGCTCCTACAATGAGCAGTTCTTC

V: TRBV6-2/TRBV6-3
D: -
size: -
J: TRBJ1-2
CDR3: CASSYSSLAGFGGYTF
DNA: TGTGCCAGCAGTTACTCGTCCCTCGCCGGGTTCGGTGGCTACACCTTC

V: TRBV3-1/TRBV3-2
D: -
size: -
J: TRBJ1-4
CDR3: CASSQVGGSNEKLFF
DNA: TGTGCCAGCAGCCAAGTTGGAGGTTCAAATGAAAAACTGTTTTTT

V: TRBV28
D: -
size: -
J: TRBJ1-5
CDR3: CASSLVGRGYNQPQHF
DNA: TGTGCCAGCAGTTTGGTCGGCAGGGGATATAATCAGCCCCAGCATTTT

V: TRBV7-9
D: TRBD2
size: -
J: TRBJ2-1
CDR3: CASSSGTSGVLEQFF
DNA: TGTGCCAGCAGCTCCGGGACTAGCGGGGTTCTTGAGCAGTTCTTC

V: TRBV4-3
D: -
size: -
J: TRBJ1-2
CDR3: CASSQDWREHYGYTF
DNA: TGCGCCAGCAGCCAAGATTGGCGGGAACACTATGGCTACACCTTC

V: TRBV6-5
D: -
size: -
J: TRBJ1-6
CDR3: CASSYSSGHNSPLHF
DNA: TGTGCCAGCAGTTACTCGTCAGGGCATAATTCACCCCTCCACTTT

V: TRBV11-2
D: TRBD2
size: -
J: TRBJ2-1
CDR3: CASSLGASGRAWNEQFF
DNA: TGTGCCAGCAGCTTAGGGGCTAGCGGGAGGGCCTGGAATGAGCAGTTCTTC

V: TRBV7-9
D: -
size: few
J: TRBJ1-1
CDR3: CASSLSGWGKHMNTEAFF
DNA: TGTGCCAGCAGCTTAAGCGGGTGGGGGAAACATATGAACACTGAAGCTTTCTTT

V: TRBV27
D: TRBD2
size: -
J: TRBJ2-5
CDR3: CASSPGLAGGPQIEETQYF
DNA: TGTGCCAGCAGTCCCGGACTAGCGGGAGGGCCGCAAATAGAAGAGACCCAGTACTTC

V: TRBV9
D: TRBD1
size: -
J: TRBJ1-2
CDR3: CASTDGGGRAGLEGYTF
DNA: TGTGCCAGCACCGACGGAGGGGGCCGTGCCGGCCTAGAGGGCTACACCTTC

V: TRBV19
D: TRBD1
size: -
J: TRBJ2-5
CDR3: CASSTTGGGLETQYF
DNA: TGTGCCAGTAGTACTACAGGGGGCGGGTTGGAGACCCAGTACTTC

V: TRBV6-8
D: TRBD2
size: -
J: TRBJ2-7
CDR3: CASSTWRGVSQTTYEQYF
DNA: TGTGCCAGCAGTACCTGGCGGGGGGTTTCCCAAACAACCTACGAGCAGTACTTC

V: TRBV2
D: -
size: -
J: TRBJ2-3
CDR3: CASSALSDTQYF
DNA: TGTGCCAGCAGTGCTTTGTCAGATACGCAGTATTTT

V: TRBV6-2/TRBV6-3
D: -
size: -
J: TRBJ2-1
CDR3: CASSPTSYNEQFF
DNA: TGTGCCAGCAGCCCTACTTCCTACAATGAGCAGTTCTTC

V: TRBV28
D: -
size: few
J: TRBJ1-4
CDR3: CASSPRRRGTNEKLFF
DNA: TGTGCCAGCAGCCCCAGGCGTAGGGGTACTAATGAAAAACTGTTTTTT

V: TRBV5-4
D: TRBD2
size: -
J: TRBJ2-1
CDR3: CASSKLAGGPFSNEQFF
DNA: TGTGCCAGCAGCAAACTAGCGGGAGGGCCTTTTTCCAATGAGCAGTTCTTC

V: TRBV29-1
D: TRBD1
size: -
J: TRBJ1-4
CDR3: CSVGTGVEKLFF
DNA: TGCAGCGTTGGGACAGGGGTTGAAAAACTGTTTTTT

V: TRBV5-5
D: -
size: -
J: TRBJ1-2
CDR3: CASSLRGNYGYTF
DNA: TGTGCCAGCAGCCTCCGGGGAAACTATGGCTACACCTTC

V: TRBV15
D: -
size: -
J: TRBJ1-2
CDR3: CATSRDLRRDDIDGYTF
DNA: TGTGCCACCAGCAGAGATCTAAGGAGGGATGATATTGATGGCTACACCTTC

V: TRBV9
D: TRBD2
size: -
J: TRBJ2-1
CDR3: CASSAAGGPPYNEQFF
DNA: TGTGCCAGCAGCGCAGCGGGGGGGCCGCCCTACAATGAGCAGTTCTTC

V: TRBV4-1
D: TRBD1
size: -
J: TRBJ1-2
CDR3: CASSQETGKAYGYTF
DNA: TGCGCCAGCAGCCAAGAGACAGGGAAGGCCTATGGCTACACCTTC

V: TRBV6-2/TRBV6-3
D: -
size: -
J: TRBJ2-5
CDR3: CASSYSMSRGQTQYF
DNA: TGTGCCAGCAGTTACTCCATGAGCAGGGGCCAGACCCAGTACTTC

V: TRBV2
D: -
size: -
J: TRBJ2-2
CDR3: CASRIQGSTGELFF
DNA: TGTGCCAGCAGGATACAGGGAAGCACCGGGGAGCTGTTTTTT

V: TRBV4-1
D: TRBD1
size: once
J: TRBJ1-2
CDR3: CASSQDRNRGSGGYTF
DNA: TGCGCCAGCAGCCAAGATCGCAACAGGGGTAGTGGCGGCTACACCTTC

V: TRBV5-5
D: TRBD2
size: -
J: TRBJ2-5
CDR3: CASSASSGRETQYF
DNA: TGTGCCAGCAGCGCCTCTAGCGGGAGAGAGACCCAGTACTTC

V: TRBV15
D: -
size: -
J: TRBJ1-4
CDR3: CATSRQAANEKLFF
DNA: TGTGCCACCAGCCGACAGGCGGCGAATGAAAAACTGTTTTTT

V: TRBV5-4
D: -
size: -
J: TRBJ2-5
CDR3: CASSPRPGGVETQYF
DNA: TGTGCCAGCAGCCCGCGGCCAGGCGGGGTGGAGACCCAGTACTTC

V: TRBV7-3
D: TRBD1
size: -
J: TRBJ1-6
CDR3: CASSLGQGANSPLHF
DNA: TGTGCCAGCAGCTTAGGGCAGGGGGCCAATTCACCCCTCCACTTT

V: TRBV2
D: TRBD1
size: once
J: TRBJ2-2
CDR3: CASRPGQADTGELFF
DNA: TGTGCCAGCCGACCGGGACAGGCGGACACCGGGGAGCTGTTTTTT

V: TRBV18
D: -
size: -
J: TRBJ2-1
CDR3: CASSPMTGSYNEQFF
DNA: TGTGCCAGCTCACCGATGACAGGCTCCTACAATGAGCAGTTCTTC

V: TRBV4-1
D: TRBD1
size: -
J: TRBJ1-3
CDR3: CASSHPGQAKKAIYF
DNA: TGCGCCAGCAGCCACCCGGGACAGGCTAAAAAGGCCATATATTTT

V: TRBV28
D: -
size: -
J: TRBJ1-6
CDR3: CASTLEPNNSPLHF
DNA: TGTGCCAGCACCTTAGAGCCTAATAATTCACCCCTCCACTTT

V: TRBV5-1
D: TRBD1
size: -
J: TRBJ2-7
CDR3: CASSLEGTGSNYEQYF
DNA: TGCGCCAGCAGCTTGGAAGGGACAGGGAGTAACTACGAGCAGTACTTC

V: TRBV4-1
D: TRBD1
size: -
J: TRBJ1-3
CDR3: CASSYRDRDLGNTIYF
DNA: TGCGCCAGCAGTTACCGCGACAGGGACCTTGGAAACACCATATATTTT

V: TRBV19
D: -
size: -
J: TRBJ1-1
CDR3: CASRLQGRTEAFF
DNA: TGTGCCAGTAGACTGCAGGGTCGCACTGAAGCTTTCTTT

V: TRBV19
D: TRBD1
size: -
J: TRBJ1-2
CDR3: CASHEGTGVGGYTF
DNA: TGTGCCAGTCACGAAGGGACAGGGGTCGGCGGCTACACCTTC

V: TRBV6-5
D: TRBD1
size: -
J: TRBJ1-2
CDR3: CASTPGGPYGYTF
DNA: TGTGCCAGCACTCCAGGGGGCCCCTATGGCTACACCTTC

V: TRBV9
D: -
size: -
J: TRBJ1-2
CDR3: CASSAEVVGINYGYTF
DNA: TGTGCCAGCAGCGCGGAGGTTGTGGGGATTAACTATGGCTACACCTTC

V: TRBV6-4
D: -
size: few
J: TRBJ2-3
CDR3: CASSPSDTDTQYF
DNA: TGTGCCAGCAGTCCTAGCGACACAGATACGCAGTATTTT

V: TRBV3-1/TRBV3-2
D: -
size: -
J: TRBJ2-1
CDR3: CASSPDRYNEQFF
DNA: TGTGCCAGCAGCCCGGACAGATACAATGAGCAGTTCTTC

V: TRBV5-1
D: -
size: -
J: TRBJ1-4
CDR3: CASSLQANNEKLFF
DNA: TGCGCCAGCAGCTTACAGGCTAATAATGAAAAACTGTTTTTT

V: TRBV7-2
D: -
size: -
J: TRBJ1-6
CDR3: CASSFHARVPDNSPLHF
DNA: TGTGCCAGCAGCTTTCACGCCAGGGTACCCGATAATTCACCCCTCCACTTT

V: TRBV29-1
D: TRBD2
size: -
J: TRBJ2-1
CDR3: CSVTTGGVSGYNEQFF
DNA: TGCAGCGTCACAACGGGAGGGGTGTCAGGATACAATGAGCAGTTCTTC